This T cell receptor (beta chain) was identified during a study of blood T cell repertoires in COVID-19. Study overall: Some COVID-19 samples were acute and others convalescent; all came from the United States, Italy and Spain. Sources were T cells, B-cell-depleted T cells, or PBMCs; the material itself was cDNA or gDNA.

The J segment lost 6 bases and the V segment lost 4 bases, leaving 6 bases of the junction unmatched. The CDR3 covers 15 residues. Looked up from germline, CDR1 is SGHRS and CDR2 is YFSETQ. Authors' analysis steps: Estimated nucleated cell counts came from reference gene primer amplification. Clones were sequenced by immunoSEQ multiplex PCR, and TCRdb holds only the in-frame ones, with some missing. The DNA was the basis for D and trimming; V, J and clone size are from that table. Of over 300,000 clones in the sample, 86% are singletons; the top ten hold roughly 1.6%. The chain has TRBV5-1 and TRBJ2-1, with 11 bases matching TRBD2. The sequence came from a woman in her forties or fifties with acute or convalescent COVID-19. The sequencing sample was made of peripheral blood. The CDR3 DNA reads as TGCGCCAGCAGCAAAACTAGCGGGAGTAGCAATGAGCAGTTCTTC. Encoded protein: CASSKTSGSSNEQFF.